A selection of T cell receptor beta chains follows, all from one sample in a study of identical twins. TCRdb processed the 5' RACE reads anew with MiXCR; each CDR3 protein has one entry. The sample lists around 510,000 distinct CDR3 sequences; roughly an eighth were seen once. This sample also belongs to another study, concerning yellow fever vaccine responses in identical twins.

Material: CD4+ T cells sorted from blood. The origin of the receptors is a woman under 30 in good health. Both conserved end residues are trimmed from each CDR3.

j_call,v_call,cdr3_aa
TRBJ2-1,TRBV25-1,ASSDIGGVGNEQF
TRBJ2-4,TRBV21-1,ASSFTRGLAKNIQY
TRBJ1-1,TRBV5-1,ASSFSRDTEAF
TRBJ1-1,TRBV6-1,ASSRVQVAPAEAF
TRBJ2-4,TRBV20-1,SARTPGTSPNIQY
TRBJ2-2,TRBV9,ASSAEDSNTGELF
TRBJ2-1,TRBV6-2/TRBV6-3,ASTNGATGLAGGPRYNEQF
TRBJ2-1,TRBV27,ASSLRTTGNEQF
TRBJ2-3,TRBV5-1,ASSQGLAGGDTQY
TRBJ2-1,TRBV2,ASRRGQGDYNEQF
TRBJ2-3,TRBV10-3,AISPISRGGLSTDTQY
TRBJ1-2,TRBV20-1,SALPVTYGYT
TRBJ1-5,TRBV7-2,ASSLVWGLNQPQH
TRBJ2-2,TRBV5-1,ASSPPGQKNTGELF
TRBJ2-1,TRBV6-2/TRBV6-3,ASVSGLYNEQF
TRBJ2-2,TRBV9,ASSVAPGGTGELF
TRBJ1-1,TRBV12-3/TRBV12-4,ASSPLTRGNTEAF
TRBJ2-3,TRBV5-1,ASRSRDDTDTQY
TRBJ1-1,TRBV21-1,ASSSPGQLLNTEAF
TRBJ2-7,TRBV7-2,ASSPWAGEDPYEQY
TRBJ2-1,TRBV6-5,ASSYGTGINEQF
TRBJ1-5,TRBV7-2,ASSLAWGSNQPQH
TRBJ2-3,TRBV5-1,ASSGSGLSTDTQY
TRBJ1-2,TRBV12-3/TRBV12-4,ASRPGQGSYT
TRBJ2-1,TRBV5-5,ASSLFPSGQINHNEQF
TRBJ2-7,TRBV5-1,ASSLVQGSHEQY
TRBJ2-1,TRBV7-9,ASSLGGEGQF
TRBJ2-4,TRBV27,ASSLRVSVAKNIQY
TRBJ2-2,TRBV18,ASSPKNVNTGELF
TRBJ2-3,TRBV5-1,ASSSLRGLNTVTFTDTQY
TRBJ2-5,TRBV5-1,ASSSMGETQY
TRBJ2-3,TRBV6-1,ASSRPVGTDTQY
TRBJ2-1,TRBV27,ASSFSLAGASYNEQF
TRBJ2-5,TRBV5-5,ASSQGTPGQETQY
TRBJ2-7,TRBV20-1,SASRDPSYEQY
TRBJ2-3,TRBV10-1,ASSGLAGGTTDTQY
TRBJ2-4,TRBV19,ASSIQRPGAGVRDIQY
TRBJ2-7,TRBV7-9,ASSPEQY
TRBJ2-3,TRBV9,ASSVASSADTQY
TRBJ2-2,TRBV7-3,ASSLSLGVSDNTGELF
TRBJ2-7,TRBV7-2,ASSFTSGDHEQY